This T cell receptor (beta chain) was recorded in a study of blood T cells in healthy people across ages. Through a sample-barcoded 5' primer and a J-beta primer mix, a second PCR was run for roughly 6 to 12 cycles. TCRdb reprocessed the 5' RACE reads with MiXCR, giving one entry per CDR3 protein. The table shows approximately 830,000 distinct CDR3 sequences, with about 59% occurring only once. The V gene's germline CDR1 is LGHNA and CDR2 YSLEER. V was shortened by 4 bases and J by 7 bases, with 20 bases between the two germline ends. This CDR3 is 15 amino acids long. It was ten milliliters of peripheral blood that were drawn from each donor. Whole-study results and caveats: Reliance upon unsorted PBMCs precluded definitive naive versus antigen-experienced comparison.

Concerning this clonotype itself: Its specificity is unknown.

The chain uses TRBV4-3 and TRBJ2-7, with D possibly TRBD2 on 6 matching bases. Material: blood. The receptor's source is a man between 25 and 39 years old in good health. Here the CDR3 reads CASSPLAGYPREQYF. CDR3 DNA: TGCGCCAGCAGCCCCCTGGCGGGGTACCCTAGGGAGCAGTACTTC.